The present T cell receptor (beta chain) was sequenced within a study of OX40 agonist ivuxolimab in advanced cancers. Whole-study context: Prior therapy, whether anti-PD-1, anti-PD-L1 or anti-CTLA-4, was allowed, and more than 35% had some. Findings and caveats of the study: Averaging showed that CD8+ T cells had more expanded clones than CD4+ did.

The protocol was immunoSEQ multiplex PCR, while the TCRdb copy is restricted to in-frame clones and leaves out a portion. Seen here are some 80,000 clones, approximately 84% observed once, and the top ten hold approximately 25%. As regards this clone: Its antigen is undetermined.

The source material was CD4+ or CD8+ T cells sorted from blood, sampled in a trial of the OX40 agonist ivuxolimab. This TCR was sampled from an adult with an advanced solid tumor such as melanoma, head and neck, liver or kidney cancer.

The CDR3 loop reads CAWSATAEGYTF. CDR3 nucleotide sequence: TGTGCCTGGAGTGCAACGGCTGAAGGCTACACCTTC. The V gene is TRBV30, the J gene TRBJ1-2; no reliable D call. Trimming left V 1 base short and J 8 bases short, with 11 bases between. CDR1 and CDR2 from the germline V gene are GTSNPN and SVGIG (reference sequence). This CDR3 contains 12 residues.